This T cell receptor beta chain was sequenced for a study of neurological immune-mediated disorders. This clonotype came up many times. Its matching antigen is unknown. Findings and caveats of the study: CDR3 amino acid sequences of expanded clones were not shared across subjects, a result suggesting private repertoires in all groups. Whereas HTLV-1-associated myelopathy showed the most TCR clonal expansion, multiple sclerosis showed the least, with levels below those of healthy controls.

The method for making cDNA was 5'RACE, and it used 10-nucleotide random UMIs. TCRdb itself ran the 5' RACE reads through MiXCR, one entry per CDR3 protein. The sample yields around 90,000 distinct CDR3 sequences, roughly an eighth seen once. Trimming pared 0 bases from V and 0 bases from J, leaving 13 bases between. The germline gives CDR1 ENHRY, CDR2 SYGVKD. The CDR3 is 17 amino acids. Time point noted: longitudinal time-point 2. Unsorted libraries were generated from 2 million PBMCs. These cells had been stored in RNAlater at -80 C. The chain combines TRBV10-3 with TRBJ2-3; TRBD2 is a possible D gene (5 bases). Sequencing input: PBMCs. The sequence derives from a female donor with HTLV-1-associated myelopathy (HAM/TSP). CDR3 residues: CAISESRGIPSTDTQYF. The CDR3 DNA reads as TGTGCCATCAGTGAGTCCCGGGGAATTCCTAGCACAGATACGCAGTATTTT.